This TCR beta chain was sequenced in a study of T-cell reconstitution after alpha-beta-depleted transplantation in children (dated by TCRdb to 2016 to 2018). With regard to the full study: Using TCR repertoire profiling, the study followed T-cell immune reconstitution in a quantitative way in children after TCRalphabeta/CD19-depleted allogeneic hematopoietic cell transplantation.

To prepare the library, PCR was applied. Reads for this sample came from an Illumina HiSeq 2500. To normalize quantification of the TCRbeta repertoire, the TCR libraries were built with molecular barcoding that relied on unique molecular identifiers. TCRdb reprocessing: public reads trimmed at Q25 with fastp, clones called with MiXCR, in-frame beta chains kept. Entries that share a CDR3 protein sequence are merged under the most common genes and DNA. The sample includes about 640,000 distinct CDR3 sequences, with approximately 15% observed a single time. Approximately 1% of the sample is held by the ten biggest clonotypes. This clonotype was recorded at least ten times. Its antigen is currently not known. Base quality data are lacking; no much larger clone is found one base away. The germline V gene (reference sequence) provides CDR1 DFQATT and CDR2 SNEGSKA. There are 18 amino acids in the CDR3, from cysteine to phenylalanine inclusive. Solely the CDR3 DNA is kept, with 54 bases framed from the first base. V is trimmed back by 1 base and J by 2 bases, and the junction contains 14 bases that no gene match accounts for.

This receptor chain uses TRBV20-1 and TRBJ2-1, with 7 bases in between that match TRBD2. The sequencing here drew on PBMCs from the stem cell graft donor, taken from the stem cell graft. The clonotype comes from a human donor who donated a stem cell graft to a child with acute myeloid leukemia. The encoded CDR3 is CSARVSGEGTKAYNEQFF. The nucleotide sequence reads as follows: TGCAGTGCTAGAGTCTCGGGGGAGGGGACCAAAGCCTACAATGAGCAGTTCTTC.